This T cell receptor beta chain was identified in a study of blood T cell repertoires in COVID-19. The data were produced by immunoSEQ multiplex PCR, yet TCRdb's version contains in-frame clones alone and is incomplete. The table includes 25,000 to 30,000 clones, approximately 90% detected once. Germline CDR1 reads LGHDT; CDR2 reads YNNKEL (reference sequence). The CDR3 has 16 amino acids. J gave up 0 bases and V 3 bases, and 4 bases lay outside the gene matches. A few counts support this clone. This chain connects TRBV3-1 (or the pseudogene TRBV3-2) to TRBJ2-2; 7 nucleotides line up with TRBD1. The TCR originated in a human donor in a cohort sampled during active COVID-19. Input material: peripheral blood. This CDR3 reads CASSQYGTANTGELFF. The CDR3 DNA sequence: TGTGCCAGCAGCCAGTACGGGACAGCGAACACCGGGGAGCTGTTTTTT.